What follows are 14 T cell receptor beta chains derived from one specimen sequenced in a study of shared clonotypes between healthy human individuals. Sequencing was performed with immunoSEQ multiplex PCR; in TCRdb, only in-frame clones are kept and a portion is missing. The sample shows about 2 million clones, roughly 95% of them seen only once. CD45RO-negative cells were positively selected for CCR7, leaving out terminally differentiated effector memory CD45RA+ cells. The sequenced material came from naive CD8+ T cells sorted from blood. The origin of the receptors is a man aged 18 to 29 in good health.

The chain is built from TRBV4-1 and TRBJ2-3; D remains ambiguous. V was cut by 1 base and J by 6 bases, with 8 bases left in between. Germline CDR1 reads MGHRA; CDR2 reads YSYEKL. The length of the CDR3 is 13 residues. This CDR3 reads CASSQVLRDTQYF. Here the CDR3 DNA reads TGCGCCAGCAGCCAAGTACTGAGGGATACGCAGTATTTT.

Turning to this clone: In the same sample, other DNA sequences code for this CDR3. DNA for the CDR3: TGTGCCAGCAGTCCCTCGACAGGGACAGCCTACGAGCAGTACTTC. Protein sequence: CASSPSTGTAYEQYF. J is TRBJ2-7 and V is TRBV27; 7 bases are shared with TRBD1. CDR1 MNHEY and CDR2 SMNVEV come from the germline V gene (reference sequence). This CDR3 is built from 15 residues. V lost 5 bases, J lost 2 bases, and 9 bases stayed unmatched.

The chain recombines TRBV10-1 with TRBJ2-3, with 7 positions matching TRBD2. In germline, CDR1 is WNHNN, CDR2 SYGVQD (reference sequence). The CDR3 runs to 15 residues. The V gene end was trimmed by 2 bases and the J gene end by 2 bases; junction bases not matched to a gene: 4. DNA of the CDR3: TGCGCCAGCAGTGAGGGGGGACTAATCACAGATACGCAGTATTTT. This sequence encodes CASSEGGLITDTQYF.

The chain couples TRBV27 to TRBJ2-1, with TRBD2 matching over 14 bases. V trimming: 0 bases; J trimming: 3 bases; junction bases outside the gene matches: 4. There are 18 residues in the CDR3. Germline V gene lookup returns CDR1 MNHEY and CDR2 SMNVEV (reference sequence). The CDR3: CASSLSTSGRGVYNEQFF. DNA of the CDR3: TGTGCCAGCAGTTTATCGACTAGCGGGAGGGGGGTCTACAATGAGCAGTTCTTC.

The chain links TRBV5-1 to TRBJ2-1, with 9 positions matching TRBD2. V lost 0 bases to trimming and J lost 7 bases; unmatched junction nucleotides: 14. From germline, CDR1 is SGHRS and CDR2 YFSETQ. The CDR3 is made up of 18 amino acids. CDR3 amino acids: CASSLGYGGGAEVNEQFF. CDR3 coding DNA: TGCGCCAGCAGCTTGGGGTACGGCGGGGGGGCCGAAGTGAATGAGCAGTTCTTC.

The V call is TRBV11-2, the J call TRBJ2-5; D ambiguous. In germline, CDR1 is SGHAT, CDR2 FQNNGV. The V end lost 5 bases, the J end lost 7 bases, and 14 bases lay between the germline ends. The CDR3 is made up of 13 amino acids. The CDR3: CASSEDSERTQYF. The CDR3 DNA follows: TGTGCCAGCAGCGAAGACTCCGAAAGGACCCAGTACTTC.

The chain employs TRBV6-1 and TRBJ1-2; no reliable D call. There are 16 residues in the CDR3. Germline assignment: CDR1 MNHNS and CDR2 SASEGT. The V gene lost 0 bases and the J gene lost 2 bases, with 13 bases spanning the gap. The CDR3 loop is CASSEARWAGNYGYTF. For the CDR3, the DNA is TGTGCCAGCAGTGAAGCGCGTTGGGCAGGAAACTATGGCTACACCTTC.

This clone has more than one count but fewer than ten. The chain combines TRBV9 with TRBJ1-6; TRBD1 aligns across 7 bases. Germline loops: CDR1 SGDLS, CDR2 YYNGEE. The CDR3 length is 14 residues. Losses at the gene ends were 3 bases for V and 7 bases for J; bases not matched to a gene: 4. The CDR3 nucleotides read TGTGCCAGCAGCGCGGCAGGGGGGAATTCACCCCTCCACTTT. Residues: CASSAAGGNSPLHF.

The V call is TRBV27, the J call TRBJ2-7, with D maybe TRBD1 (5 bases). Germline CDR1 MNHEY, CDR2 SMNVEV (reference sequence). The CDR3 totals 15 residues. Trimming removed 6 bases from V and 0 bases from J, with 15 bases in between. CDR3 sequence reads: CASRLKGFGSYEQYF. CDR3 nucleotide sequence: TGTGCCAGCAGACTTAAGGGGTTCGGCTCCTACGAGCAGTACTTC.

The chain has TRBV7-9 and TRBJ2-1; 11 bases agree with TRBD2. V lost 4 bases, J lost 2 bases, and 4 bases stayed unmatched. There are 16 residues in the CDR3. CDR1 is SEHNR and CDR2 is FQNEAQ in the germline V gene (reference sequence). The CDR3 region is CASSSIAGGPYNEQFF. The CDR3 DNA is TGTGCCAGCAGCTCCATAGCGGGAGGGCCCTACAATGAGCAGTTCTTC.

CDR3 in DNA: TGTGCCAGCAGCTGGGACTTACTCCAAGAGACCCAGTACTTC. It encodes CASSWDLLQETQYF. V gene TRBV5-4 combines with J gene TRBJ2-5; TRBD2 might be the D (6 bases). Germline V gene sequence: CDR1 SGHNT, CDR2 YYREEE (reference sequence). CDR3 size: 14 residues. The germline V and J ends were trimmed by 3 bases and 1 base, with 10 bases remaining between them.

The chain links TRBV7-9 to TRBJ1-3, with a tentative D call TRBD1 (6 bases). CDR3 length equals 16 residues. Per the germline V gene, CDR1 is SEHNR and CDR2 is FQNEAQ (reference sequence). V dropped 5 bases and J dropped 3 bases, with 17 bases sitting between them. CDR3 in amino acids: CASSLPTGEDGNTIYF. The CDR3 bases are TGTGCCAGCAGCCTCCCGACAGGAGAGGATGGAAACACCATATATTTT.

The chain combines TRBV6-1 with TRBJ1-6; unclear D gene. V was clipped by 1 base and J by 2 bases, with 12 bases between them. CDR3 size: 17 residues. Germline V gene lookup returns CDR1 MNHNS and CDR2 SASEGT. CDR3 sequence reads: CASSEVRARAYNSPLHF. The CDR3 nucleotides read TGTGCCAGCAGTGAAGTGAGGGCCAGAGCCTATAATTCACCCCTCCACTTT.

The chain links TRBV27 to TRBJ2-2; 11 positions match TRBD2. Germline trimming cut 7 bases from V and 3 bases from J; bases unmatched to any gene: 7. Per the germline V gene, CDR1 is MNHEY and CDR2 is SMNVEV (reference sequence). CDR3 length: 16 amino acids. The CDR3 sequence is CASTVAGGPYTGELFF. The CDR3 coding sequence is TGTGCCAGCACTGTAGCGGGAGGGCCGTACACCGGGGAGCTGTTTTTT.